The 21 T cell receptor beta chains given below trace back to one sample, sequenced in a study of blood T cells in healthy people across ages. Sample-barcoded 5' priming and a J-beta primer mix drove a second PCR of about 6 to 12 cycles. Via MiXCR, TCRdb re-called the 5' RACE reads, giving one row per CDR3 protein. The table lists roughly 800,000 distinct CDR3 sequences, 20% to 25% of them singletons. The sample also formed part of further work on T cells of mothers and their children.

The sample comprised blood. These receptors all come from a boy aged 5 to 17 in good health.

This chain joins TRBV4-3 and TRBJ2-3, with 9 bases that match TRBD2. With 1 base clipped from V and 4 bases from J, the junction kept 3 bases outside the gene matches. This CDR3 region has 15 residues. Germline CDR1 reads LGHNA; CDR2 reads YSLEER. CDR3 in amino acids: CASSQGTSDADTQYF. The CDR3 DNA sequence: TGCGCCAGCAGCCAAGGGACTAGCGACGCAGATACGCAGTATTTT.

Concerning this clonotype itself: At one boundary the junction diverges from the germline segment, which might be a read error. The chain recombines TRBV20-1 with TRBJ2-1; 10 nucleotides align to TRBD2. The CDR3 is 20 amino acids. Per the germline V gene, CDR1 is DFQATT and CDR2 is SNEGSKA (reference sequence). The CDR3 nucleotides read TGCAGTGCTAGGGCCGCTCTCGCTGTAGCGGGGGGCCTATCCTACAATGAGCAGTCCTTC. Translation gives CSARAALAVAGGLSYNEQSF.

This chain joins TRBV9 and TRBJ2-5, with a tentative D call TRBD2 (8 bases). CDR1 and CDR2 (germline): SGDLS, YYNGEE. Trimming pared 0 bases from V and 3 bases from J, leaving 12 bases between. The CDR3 has 15 amino acids. The CDR3 loop reads CASSVAGGTEETQYF. The DNA for the CDR3 is TGTGCCAGCAGCGTAGCGGGAGGGACAGAAGAGACCCAGTACTTC.

In its sample, this clonotype was seen a few times. The genes are TRBV12-3 or TRBV12-4 and TRBJ2-4; 10 nucleotides align to TRBD2. V shed 6 bases, J shed 1 base, and the junction held 9 bases outside the gene matches. The CDR3 consists of 17 residues. CDR3 sequence (DNA): TGTGCCAGCAGCCCAAGTACTAGCGGGATCGCCAAAAACATTCAGTACTTC. Encoded protein: CASSPSTSGIAKNIQYF.

This chain uses TRBV20-1 with TRBJ2-5; the D gene is possibly TRBD1 (6 bases). The V gene lost 1 base and the J gene lost 1 base, with 10 bases spanning the gap. This CDR3 is built from 14 residues. Germline V gene sequence: CDR1 DFQATT, CDR2 SNEGSKA (reference sequence). The CDR3 sequence is CSARVWGPQETQYF. In nucleotides, the CDR3 is TGCAGTGCTAGAGTTTGGGGGCCCCAAGAGACCCAGTACTTC.

This clonotype was seen a handful of times. The chain joins TRBV4-1 to TRBJ2-1, with no clear D. There are 16 residues in the CDR3. Germline CDR1 reads MGHRA; CDR2 reads YSYEKL. V lost 1 base and J 0 bases, leaving 10 bases between the germline ends. In nucleotides, the CDR3 is TGCGCCAGCAGCCAAGTGGCCGCCGACTCCTACAATGAGCAGTTCTTC. Translated, it gives CASSQVAADSYNEQFF.

The genes are TRBV12-3 or TRBV12-4 and TRBJ1-4; D is unresolved. Trimming left V 9 bases short and J 2 bases short, with 16 bases between. The CDR3 runs 15 residues. This chain's CDR3 is CASKTSRTTNEKLFF. CDR3 nucleotides: TGTGCCAGTAAGACCTCCAGGACGACTAATGAAAAACTGTTTTTT.

A single count supports this clonotype. The chain couples TRBV3-1 to TRBJ2-5; 9 nucleotides agree with TRBD2. Losses at the gene ends were 4 bases for V and 0 bases for J; bases not matched to a gene: 6. The CDR3 consists of 16 residues. Germline V gene lookup returns CDR1 LGHDT and CDR2 YNNKEL (reference sequence). The CDR3 bases are TGTGCCAGCAGCCTTCGACTAGCGGAGTACCAAGAGACCCAGTACTTC. It encodes CASSLRLAEYQETQYF.

The V gene is TRBV29-1, the J gene TRBJ2-1, with D tentatively TRBD1 or TRBD2 (5 bases each). Trimming removed 3 bases at V and 8 bases at J, with 8 bases between. The CDR3 totals 11 residues. Germline V gene lookup returns CDR1 SQVTM and CDR2 ANQGSEA. The CDR3 spells CSVDREHEQFF. Here the CDR3 DNA reads TGCAGCGTTGACAGGGAGCATGAGCAGTTCTTC.

The table lists this clonotype with a few counts. The chain employs TRBV11-2 and TRBJ2-5; 8 nucleotides line up with TRBD2. V was clipped by 5 bases and J by 1 base; unmatched bases: 9. The CDR3 sequence is 16 residues long. Germline values: CDR1 SGHAT, CDR2 FQNNGV. CDR3 loop: CASSPHRTSIQETQYF. The CDR3 DNA reads as TGTGCCAGCAGCCCCCATAGGACTAGCATCCAAGAGACCCAGTACTTC.

The rearrangement joins TRBV27 to TRBJ2-3, with 8 bases lining up with TRBD1. The CDR3 runs 13 residues. Per the germline V gene, CDR1 is MNHEY and CDR2 is SMNVEV (reference sequence). J lost 3 bases, V lost 10 bases, and 6 bases had no gene match. The DNA of the CDR3 is TGTGCCACCAGGACAGGGATGACAGATACGCAGTATTTT. Translated, it gives CATRTGMTDTQYF.

The gene calls are TRBV25-1 and TRBJ2-1, with D unresolved. Per germline, CDR1 MGHDK and CDR2 SYGVNS. The CDR3 sequence is 16 residues long. V was shortened by 0 bases and J by 8 bases, with 17 bases between the two germline ends. CDR3: CASSEYYRVGADEQFF. The DNA for the CDR3 is TGTGCCAGCAGTGAATATTACCGCGTAGGCGCAGATGAGCAGTTCTTC.

This sequence joins TRBV20-1 and TRBJ2-5; D is possibly TRBD1 or TRBD2 (5 bases each). TRBJ2-7 matches the DNA end more closely, so the J call is doubtful. The germline gives CDR1 DFQATT, CDR2 SNEGSKA (reference sequence). The CDR3 runs to 14 residues. The CDR3 reads CSAVSGTVSYEQYF. The CDR3 DNA is TGCAGTGCTGTCTCCGGGACCGTCTCCTACGAGCAGTACTTC.

The chain links TRBV6-4 to TRBJ2-3, with 10 bases lining up with TRBD1. From germline, CDR1 is MRHNA and CDR2 SNTAGT. The ends lost 3 bases at V and 6 bases at J; junction bases unmatched: 6. This CDR3 comprises 15 residues. CDR3 DNA: TGTGCCAGCAGTGAGGGGACAGGGGCGTACGATACGCAGTATTTT. Encoded protein: CASSEGTGAYDTQYF.

The gene calls are TRBV6-5 and TRBJ1-4; D remains unclear. This CDR3 spans 14 amino acids. Trimming left V 2 bases short and J 5 bases short, with 9 bases between. Germline values: CDR1 MNHEY, CDR2 SVGAGI. The CDR3: CASSYAGPNEKLFF. The CDR3 bases are TGTGCCAGCAGTTACGCCGGGCCGAATGAAAAACTGTTTTTT.

CDR3 loop: CASSPDADTQYF. DNA for the CDR3: TGTGCCAGCAGTCCGGACGCAGATACGCAGTATTTT. The chain links TRBV12-3 or TRBV12-4 to TRBJ2-3; D gene uncertain. The germline V and J ends were trimmed by 5 bases and 4 bases, with 7 bases remaining between them. The CDR3 extends over 12 amino acids.

The gene calls are TRBV2 and TRBJ2-7; 9 bases map to TRBD1. CDR3 length equals 15 residues. Germline CDR1 reads SNHLY; CDR2 reads FYNNEI. V was clipped by 6 bases and J by 0 bases; unmatched bases: 6. CDR3 bases: TGTGCCAGCAGAGTTGGACAGGGGAGCTCCTACGAGCAGTACTTC. This sequence encodes CASRVGQGSSYEQYF.

This clonotype has more than one count but fewer than ten. The rearrangement uses TRBV6-1 and TRBJ2-6; D gene uncertain. The CDR3 contains 15 residues. Germline assignment: CDR1 MNHNS and CDR2 SASEGT. V lost 3 bases and J 2 bases, leaving 8 bases between the germline ends. The CDR3 DNA reads TGTGCCAGCAGTGACTTCGGAGCTGGGGCCAACGTCCTGACTTTC. This sequence encodes CASSDFGAGANVLTF.

This clonotype came up a few times. An end of the junction does not agree with germline; a read error may underlie this. The chain carries TRBV5-1 and TRBJ2-7; a possible D gene is TRBD1 (5 bases). This CDR3 is 13 amino acids long. Germline V gene sequence: CDR1 SGHRS, CDR2 YFSETQ. CDR3 residues: CASSLDRLYELYF. The CDR3 nucleotides read TGCGCCAGCAGCTTGGACAGGCTTTACGAGCTGTACTTC.

This sequence joins TRBV9 and TRBJ1-1; possibly TRBD1 for D (5 bases). The CDR3 totals 15 residues. Trimming took 3 bases from V and 2 from J, leaving 14 bases between them. CDR1 is SGDLS and CDR2 is YYNGEE in the germline V gene. CDR3 coding DNA: TGTGCCAGCAGCGCCCAGGGAGCTCGTAACACTGAAGCTTTCTTT. Translated: CASSAQGARNTEAFF. The full variable domain, in which reference TRBV9 and TRBJ1-1 provide the parts outside the CDR3, is DSGVTQTPKHLITATGQRVTLRCSPRSGDLSVYWYQQSLDQGLQFLIQYYNGEERAKGNILERFSAQQFPDLHSELNLSSLELGDSALYFCASSAQGARNTEAFFGQGTRLTVV.

This clonotype was detected ten times or more. This sequence joins TRBV29-1 and TRBJ1-2; 8 bases agree with TRBD1. Germline V lookup: CDR1 SQVTM, CDR2 ANQGSEA. J gave up 2 bases and V 0 bases, and 2 bases lay outside the gene matches. CDR3 length: 14 amino acids. This CDR3 reads CSVEDRDRNYGYTF. The CDR3 DNA follows: TGCAGCGTTGAAGATCGGGACAGGAACTATGGCTACACCTTC. Drawing the rest from reference TRBV29-1 and TRBJ1-2, the complete variable domain is SAVISQKPSRDICQRGTSLTIQCQVDSQVTMMFWYRQQPGQSLTLIATANQGSEATYESGFVIDKFPISRPNLTFSTLTVSNMSPEDSSIYLCSVEDRDRNYGYTFGSGTRLTVV.